This T cell receptor beta chain derives from a study of T cells in localized non-small cell lung cancer. Only one count was recorded for this clone. What it binds is unknown. General study results and limits: The appearance of a median 57 of the top 100 tumor clones was seen in adjacent lung.

Using immunoSEQ multiplex PCR, the repertoire was profiled, and TCRdb retains in-frame clones only, with some absent. The sample records about 40,000 clones, 81% being singletons. Trimming at V came to 5 bases and at J to 5 bases, leaving 10 bases not matched to a gene. Germline lookup yields CDR1 LNHDA and CDR2 SQIVND (reference sequence). This CDR3 has 15 residues. This clonotype was obtained from an older male donor with stage II lung adenocarcinoma. The chain recombines TRBV19 with TRBJ2-5; 8 nucleotides agree with TRBD2. Sequenced here: peripheral blood mononuclear cells, sampled before any cancer treatment. CDR3 sequence: CASSASSGWGETQYF. The CDR3 bases are TGTGCCAGTAGTGCCTCTAGCGGGTGGGGGGAGACCCAGTACTTC.